The present T cell receptor beta chain was sequenced within a study of T cells in localized non-small cell lung cancer. TCRdb's copy holds only in-frame clones and misses some; the assay was immunoSEQ multiplex PCR. This sample has about 34,000 clones; 93% occur once, and the top ten carry 7% to 9%. Study results and caveats: Heterogeneity is still possible, as just one tumor region was sequenced. When the top 100 tumor clones were examined, a median roughly 62 of them also appeared in the adjacent lung, which was paired and uninvolved.

This clone has just a few counts. What it recognizes is unknown. The V gene end was trimmed by 2 bases and the J gene end by 0 bases; junction bases not matched to a gene: 3. The CDR3 is 16 amino acids. The germline V gene has CDR1 LNHDA and CDR2 SQIVND (reference sequence). This sample comprised peripheral blood, obtained before any cancer treatment. The genes are TRBV19 and TRBJ1-1; TRBD1 matches 10 bases. The clonotype was recovered from a female donor older than 55 with stage I lung adenocarcinoma. CDR3 nucleotides: TGTGCCAGTAGTATAACGGGACAGGGGATGAACACTGAAGCTTTCTTT. It specifies CASSITGQGMNTEAFF.